This is a list of T cell receptor beta chains from one sample in a study of blood T cell repertoires in COVID-19. Only in-frame clones appear in the TCRdb table, and some are missing; sequencing was by immunoSEQ multiplex PCR. Of around 100,000 clones listed, 88% are singletons. The material sequenced was peripheral blood. All receptors derive from a human donor in a cohort sampled during active COVID-19. Each CDR3 is given with its conserved first and last residue. A D gene is named only where the DNA matches it firmly. Part of the rows lack a size; the others show once, few, many or a class for expanded clones.

D	V	J	size	DNA	CDR3
-	TRBV6-2/TRBV6-3	TRBJ2-1	-	TGTGCCAGCAGTCGCGGTGGCACATACAATGAGCAGTTCTTC	CASSRGGTYNEQFF
TRBD1	TRBV2	TRBJ2-7	-	TGTGCCAGCAGTTTCCAGACAGGGGCCTACGAGCAGTACTTC	CASSFQTGAYEQYF
-	TRBV5-1	TRBJ2-7	few	TGCGCCAGCGCCGTGGATAGCTACTACGAGCAGTACTTC	CASAVDSYYEQYF
-	TRBV4-1	TRBJ1-6	-	TGCGCCAGCAGCGAGAGGCCCCGGACAGTTAATTCACCCCTCCACTTT	CASSERPRTVNSPLHF
-	TRBV30	TRBJ1-3	-	TGTGCCTGGACTCCAGGGATTGGAAACACCATATATTTT	CAWTPGIGNTIYF
-	TRBV14	TRBJ1-3	few	TGTGCCAGCAGCCGGCAGGGTGGAGGAAACACCATATATTTT	CASSRQGGGNTIYF
TRBD1	TRBV11-2	TRBJ2-2	once	TGTGCCAGCAGCACTCGGACAGGGGGGAGATCCGGGGAGCTGTTTTTT	CASSTRTGGRSGELFF
TRBD2	TRBV5-4	TRBJ2-3	-	TGTGCCAGCAGCCCGGGGACTAGCGGGTTCACAGATACGCAGTATTTT	CASSPGTSGFTDTQYF
-	TRBV27	TRBJ2-2	-	TGTGCCAGCAGTTGGGGCGGGAACACCGGGGAGCTGTTTTTT	CASSWGGNTGELFF
-	TRBV14	TRBJ1-2	-	TGTGCCAGCAGCCCCCAGGGGAGAAACTATGGCTACACCTTC	CASSPQGRNYGYTF
-	TRBV9	TRBJ2-2	once	TGTGCCAGCAGCGTAGCTGTCGGACAACTGAACACCGGGGAGCTGTTTTTT	CASSVAVGQLNTGELFF
-	TRBV20-1	TRBJ1-1	-	TGCAGTGCTAGTCTCGTGAACACTGAAGCTTTCTTT	CSASLVNTEAFF
TRBD1	TRBV5-1	TRBJ2-1	-	TGCGCCAGCAGCTTGGGCGGACAGGACCTTGAGCAGTTCTTC	CASSLGGQDLEQFF
-	TRBV18	TRBJ2-7	-	TGTGCCAGCTCCCGGCGAGGTTCAGTTGCCATCTACGAGCAGTACTTC	CASSRRGSVAIYEQYF
TRBD2	TRBV4-2	TRBJ2-3	-	TGTGCCAGCAGCCAAGATAGGACTAGCGGGATAAATACGCAGTATTTT	CASSQDRTSGINTQYF
-	TRBV3-1/TRBV3-2	TRBJ2-5	-	TGTGCCAGCAGCCAAGATTTACAGTACCAAGAGACCCAGTACTTC	CASSQDLQYQETQYF
-	TRBV7-2	TRBJ2-1	-	TGTGCCAGCAGCCTTAGGATCCGACTAGTGGACAATGAGCAGTTCTTC	CASSLRIRLVDNEQFF
TRBD2	TRBV5-1	TRBJ2-2	-	TGCGCCAGCAGCTTGACCGGCGGGAGAAACACCGGGGAGCTGTTTTTT	CASSLTGGRNTGELFF
TRBD1	TRBV30	TRBJ2-2	-	TGTGCCTCCCGGGACAGGGGGACCGGGGAGCTGTTTTTT	CASRDRGTGELFF
-	TRBV6-1	TRBJ1-4	-	TGTGCCAGCAGTGAGGCCGGAGACGAAAAACTGTTTTTT	CASSEAGDEKLFF
TRBD2	TRBV19	TRBJ2-3	once	TGTGCCAGTAGGGGGACTAGCGGGAAAATCGGTGATACGCAGTATTTT	CASRGTSGKIGDTQYF
TRBD2	TRBV27	TRBJ2-3	-	TGTGCCAGCAGTCCCGCGGGACTAGCGGGAGGGGATACGCAGTATTTT	CASSPAGLAGGDTQYF
TRBD1	TRBV5-6	TRBJ1-5	-	TGTGCCAGCAGCTCTGGGGGGACAGGGAACACCCATAGCAATCAGCCCCAGCATTTT	CASSSGGTGNTHSNQPQHF
TRBD1	TRBV15	TRBJ1-5	-	TGTGCCACCAGCAGGGGGACAGGGGGATACAATCAGCCCCAGCATTTT	CATSRGTGGYNQPQHF
-	TRBV10-3	TRBJ2-5	-	TGTGCCATCAGTGAAATGGTCCGGGAGACCCAGTACTTC	CAISEMVRETQYF
-	TRBV10-3	TRBJ2-6	once	TGTGCCATCAGGCCCGGGACTGGGGCCAACGTCCTGACTTTC	CAIRPGTGANVLTF
TRBD1	TRBV6-1	TRBJ2-5	-	TGTGCCAGCAGTGAAGCGGGACGGACAGGGGCTCAAGAGACCCAGTACTTC	CASSEAGRTGAQETQYF
-	TRBV20-1	TRBJ2-3	-	TGCAGTGCTAGCGGAGTAGATACGCAGTATTTT	CSASGVDTQYF
TRBD2	TRBV7-9	TRBJ2-2	-	TGTGCCAGCAGCTTATTACTAGCGGGCACCGGGGAGCTGTTTTTT	CASSLLLAGTGELFF
TRBD1	TRBV10-3	TRBJ2-3	-	TGTGCCATCAGTAGCCGAGGGACAGGGGGTAGCACAGATACGCAGTATTTT	CAISSRGTGGSTDTQYF
-	TRBV2	TRBJ1-2	-	TGTGCCAGCAGTGAAGGACAGACCTTTTTGCGCGGCTACACCTTC	CASSEGQTFLRGYTF
-	TRBV28	TRBJ1-2	once	TGTGCCAGCAGTTTCCCGGGGGGGCACAACTATGGCTACACCTTC	CASSFPGGHNYGYTF
TRBD2	TRBV7-2	TRBJ2-5	-	TGTGCCAGCAGCGGCGGGACTAGCGGGAGGGAGACCCAGTACTTC	CASSGGTSGRETQYF
-	TRBV12-3/TRBV12-4	TRBJ1-1	-	TGTGCCAGCAGCCAAAGGCACGGACAGTGGTTT	CASSQRHGQWF
-	TRBV12-3/TRBV12-4	TRBJ2-1	once	TGTGCCAGCAGTTTGAGGATCAATGAGCAGTTCTTC	CASSLRINEQFF
TRBD2	TRBV9	TRBJ2-3	-	TGTGCCAGCAGCGTAGCCCTAGCGGGAGTTACAGATACGCAGTATTTT	CASSVALAGVTDTQYF